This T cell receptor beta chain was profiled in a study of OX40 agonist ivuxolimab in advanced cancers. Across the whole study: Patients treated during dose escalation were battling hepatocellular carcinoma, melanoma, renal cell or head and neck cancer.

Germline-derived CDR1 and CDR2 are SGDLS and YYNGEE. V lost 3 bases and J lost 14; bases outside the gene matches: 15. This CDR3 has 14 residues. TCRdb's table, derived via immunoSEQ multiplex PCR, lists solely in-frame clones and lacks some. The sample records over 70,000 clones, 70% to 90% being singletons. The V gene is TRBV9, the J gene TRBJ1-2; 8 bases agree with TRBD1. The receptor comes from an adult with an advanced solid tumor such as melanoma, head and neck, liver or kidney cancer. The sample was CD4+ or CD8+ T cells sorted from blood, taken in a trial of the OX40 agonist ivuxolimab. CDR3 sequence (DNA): TGTGCCAGCAGCGAGAGCCGGGACAGGAGGCATTGGACCTTC. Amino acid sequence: CASSESRDRRHWTF. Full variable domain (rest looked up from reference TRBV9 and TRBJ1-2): DSGVTQTPKHLITATGQRVTLRCSPRSGDLSVYWYQQSLDQGLQFLIQYYNGEERAKGNILERFSAQQFPDLHSELNLSSLELGDSALYFCASSESRDRRHWTFGSGTRLTVV.